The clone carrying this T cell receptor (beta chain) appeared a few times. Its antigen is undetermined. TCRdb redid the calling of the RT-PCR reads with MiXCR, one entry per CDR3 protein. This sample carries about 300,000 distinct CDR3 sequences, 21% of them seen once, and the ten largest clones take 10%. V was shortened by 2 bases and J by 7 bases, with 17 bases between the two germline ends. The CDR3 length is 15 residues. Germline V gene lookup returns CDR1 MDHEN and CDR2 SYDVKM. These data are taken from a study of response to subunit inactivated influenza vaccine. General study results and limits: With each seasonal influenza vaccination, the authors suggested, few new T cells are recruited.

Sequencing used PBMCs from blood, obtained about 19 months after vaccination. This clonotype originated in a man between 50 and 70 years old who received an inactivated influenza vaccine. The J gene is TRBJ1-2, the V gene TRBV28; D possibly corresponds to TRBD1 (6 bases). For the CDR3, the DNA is TGTGCCAGCAGTTTAAATGATCCGGGGGCGACTGGCTACACCTTC. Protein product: CASSLNDPGATGYTF.